Listed below are T cell receptor beta chains from one sample, sequenced in a study of blood T cell repertoires in COVID-19. Using immunoSEQ multiplex PCR, the repertoire was profiled, and TCRdb retains in-frame clones only, with some absent. The table includes roughly 280,000 clones, about 88% detected once. Sequenced material: peripheral blood. All receptors come from a man younger than 30 with active or convalescent COVID-19. Both conserved end residues are part of each CDR3. A D gene is named only where the DNA matches it firmly. A row's size may be missing; if present it is once, few, many or a size class.

size | D | J | V | CDR3 | DNA
. | . | TRBJ1-1 | TRBV6-5 | CASRTTRESTEAFF | TGTGCCAGCAGAACGACCAGGGAAAGCACTGAAGCTTTCTTT
. | TRBD1 | TRBJ1-3 | TRBV15 | CATSRDRGSSGNTIYF | TGTGCCACCAGCAGGGACAGGGGGTCCTCTGGAAACACCATATATTTT
. | . | TRBJ2-2 | TRBV4-3 | CASSQDAQTGELFF | TGCGCCAGCAGCCAAGATGCACAGACCGGGGAGCTGTTTTTT
. | . | TRBJ2-5 | TRBV3-1/TRBV3-2 | CASSQWGLKETQYF | TGTGCCAGCAGCCAATGGGGGCTCAAAGAGACCCAGTACTTC
. | . | TRBJ2-1 | TRBV7-2 | CASSPFAGISNEQFF | TGTGCCAGCAGCCCCTTTGCGGGAATCTCCAATGAGCAGTTCTTC
. | TRBD1 | TRBJ2-7 | TRBV7-9 | CASSKTGVREQYF | TGTGCCAGCAGCAAAACAGGGGTAAGGGAGCAGTACTTC
. | . | TRBJ2-5 | TRBV6-2/TRBV6-3 | CASSYPPEKTQYF | TGTGCCAGCAGTTACCCTCCAGAAAAGACCCAGTACTTC
once | TRBD2 | TRBJ2-1 | TRBV9 | CASSRAGSSYNEQFF | TGTGCCAGCAGCCGAGCGGGAAGCTCCTACAATGAGCAGTTCTTC
. | TRBD1 | TRBJ2-7 | TRBV6-5 | CASLRTGESYEQYF | TGTGCCAGCTTGAGGACAGGGGAATCCTACGAGCAGTACTTC
. | . | TRBJ1-5 | TRBV19 | CASSEGAGNQPQHF | TGTGCCAGTAGTGAGGGCGCGGGCAATCAGCCCCAGCATTTT
. | . | TRBJ1-1 | TRBV2 | CASIPGYTEAFF | TGTGCCAGCATCCCAGGGTACACTGAAGCTTTCTTT
. | TRBD1 | TRBJ1-2 | TRBV19 | CASTPGEDRGYGYTF | TGTGCCAGTACCCCCGGTGAGGACAGGGGTTATGGCTACACCTTC
. | . | TRBJ1-6 | TRBV10-3 | CAIKPTGPSPLHF | TGTGCCATCAAACCCACAGGGCCCTCACCCCTCCACTTT
once | . | TRBJ2-1 | TRBV9 | CASSVGVSTSQVF | TGTGCCAGCAGCGTAGGGGTCTCGACTAGTCAGGTCTTC
. | . | TRBJ2-3 | TRBV21-1 | CASSKTTGVTQYF | TGTGCCAGCAGCAAAACTACGGGGGTTACGCAGTATTTT
. | TRBD2 | TRBJ2-5 | TRBV7-2 | CASSLRAGGLETQYF | TGTGCCAGCAGCTTACGGGCGGGGGGGCTAGAGACCCAGTACTTC
. | . | TRBJ1-5 | TRBV24-1 | CATSDNNQPQHF | TGTGCCACCAGTGACAACAATCAGCCCCAGCATTTT
. | TRBD1 | TRBJ2-1 | TRBV19 | CASSAGTGSYNEQFF | TGTGCCAGTAGTGCAGGGACAGGCTCCTACAATGAGCAGTTCTTC
. | . | TRBJ2-1 | TRBV7-9 | CASSPGGGEVAEQFF | TGTGCCAGCAGTCCAGGAGGGGGGGAGGTCGCTGAGCAGTTCTTC
. | . | TRBJ2-6 | TRBV3-1/TRBV3-2 | CASSRTFTGANVLTF | TGTGCCAGCAGCCGTACATTTACTGGGGCCAACGTCCTGACTTTC
. | TRBD1 | TRBJ1-2 | TRBV5-1 | CASSPDRGFGYTF | TGCGCCAGCAGCCCTGACAGGGGTTTTGGCTACACCTTC
. | . | TRBJ2-7 | TRBV4-2 | CASSQEGAGQTYEQYF | TGTGCCAGCAGCCAAGAAGGGGCAGGCCAAACCTACGAGCAGTACTTC
. | TRBD1 | TRBJ1-3 | TRBV3-1/TRBV3-2 | CASSQETGGNTIYF | TGTGCCAGCAGCCAAGAAACAGGGGGGAACACCATATATTTT
. | . | TRBJ2-1 | TRBV6-5 | CASSSSHLRGNEQFF | TGTGCCAGCAGCTCTTCCCATCTTAGGGGAAATGAGCAGTTCTTC
. | . | TRBJ1-1 | TRBV5-4 | CASSLAADLAEAFF | TGTGCCAGCAGCTTGGCAGCGGATCTGGCTGAAGCTTTCTTT
. | . | TRBJ2-5 | TRBV19 | CASSNRGFGGQETQYF | TGTGCCAGTAGCAATAGAGGTTTCGGCGGCCAAGAGACCCAGTACTTC
. | . | TRBJ1-2 | TRBV7-3 | CASSLRQLWSGYTF | TGTGCCAGCAGCTTAAGACAGCTATGGAGCGGCTACACCTTC
. | . | TRBJ2-5 | TRBV12-3/TRBV12-4 | CASSKGVGETQYF | TGTGCCAGCAGCAAAGGGGTTGGAGAGACCCAGTACTTC
. | TRBD1 | TRBJ2-7 | TRBV5-1 | CASSLGGLRQGSKYF | TGCGCCAGCAGCTTGGGGGGGCTCAGACAGGGTTCAAAGTACTTC